Listed below are T cell receptor beta chains from one sample, sequenced in a study of blood T cell repertoires in COVID-19. This table comes from immunoSEQ multiplex PCR, and its TCRdb copy is limited to in-frame clones, with some not included. The sample lists some 150,000 clones, nearly 80% occurring once. The sequenced material came from peripheral blood. These receptors were collected from an elderly man with acute or convalescent COVID-19. Each CDR3 is given without its conserved first and last residue. The order of the fields is clone size, V gene, J gene, CDR3 protein. Clone size is shown for a subset of rows, as once, few, many or a class of expanded clone.

>few|TRBV2|TRBJ1-1
ASPERDRGSEAF
>few|TRBV5-1|TRBJ1-1
ASSSPGTGGTEAF
>.|TRBV19|TRBJ2-7
ASSIQGFSYEQY
>.|TRBV14|TRBJ1-6
ASSQVIAGNSPLH
>.|TRBV6-5|TRBJ1-3
ASSPTGTGIDTIY
>.|TRBV6-4|TRBJ2-3
ASSQGLQGDTQY
>once|TRBV15|TRBJ2-2
ATSPGQGKGTGELF
>.|TRBV24-1|TRBJ1-2
ATSGQGYGYT
>many|TRBV5-4|TRBJ2-5
ASSQQGADETQY
>.|TRBV6-5|TRBJ1-1
ASSYSGGRTEAF
>.|TRBV5-5|TRBJ1-5
ASSLRGSNQPQH
>.|TRBV5-1|TRBJ2-3
ASSFSSGGASTDTQY
>.|TRBV5-1|TRBJ1-3
ASSLAGTALGNTIY
>.|TRBV9|TRBJ1-2
ASSVAWAGLGYGYT
>.|TRBV2|TRBJ1-5
ASSGGGASNQPQH
>.|TRBV3-1/TRBV3-2|TRBJ1-2
ASSQVEGMGGYT
>.|TRBV5-1|TRBJ2-1
ASSSGLAGRRGEQF
>.|TRBV7-2|TRBJ2-4
ASSLVSGGSGNIQY
>.|TRBV10-2|TRBJ1-2
ASSESLQGYGYT
>.|TRBV19|TRBJ1-2
ASNVRSGTGAPYGYT
>.|TRBV18|TRBJ2-5
ASSPGLRETQY
>.|TRBV19|TRBJ1-2
ASSIPGGGSNYGYT
>.|TRBV19|TRBJ2-1
ASSTVAGSSYNEQF
>.|TRBV5-4|TRBJ1-2
ASSVRSNYGYT
>.|TRBV18|TRBJ1-6
ASSPLAQGDSPLH
>.|TRBV5-1|TRBJ1-2
ASSVDRGLGYT
>.|TRBV24-1|TRBJ2-2
ATSDFTAAGELF
>.|TRBV27|TRBJ2-2
ASSAAIPGQLHTGELF